Each of the 6 T cell receptor beta chains below was sequenced from the same sample in a study of cytomegalovirus exposure and HLA in healthy donors. Data came from immunoSEQ multiplex PCR; TCRdb stores just in-frame clones and leaves some out. The sample lists approximately 220,000 clones, approximately 83% seen once, with more than 13% in the top ten. Sequencing was carried out using PBMCs. These receptors were obtained from a young woman in good health and CMV-seropositive.

The rearrangement joins TRBV19 to TRBJ2-5, with 7 bases fitting TRBD1. J was trimmed by 4 bases and V by 1 base; bases with no gene match: 6. The CDR3 is 15 residues long. Per the germline V gene, CDR1 is LNHDA and CDR2 is SQIVND (reference sequence). The chain's CDR3 is CASSIGGQSGETQYF. CDR3 coding DNA: TGTGCCAGTAGTATAGGGGGACAGTCGGGAGAGACCCAGTACTTC. The whole variable domain, remainder taken from reference TRBV19 and TRBJ2-5, is DGGITQSPKYLFRKEGQNVTLSCEQNLNHDAMYWYRQDPGQGLRLIYYSQIVNDFQKGDIAEGYSVSREKKESFPLTVTSAQKNPTAFYLCASSIGGQSGETQYFGPGTRLLVL.

In DNA form, the CDR3 reads TGTGCCTGGAGTGGGACAGGGCCCAGGGAGCTGTTTTTT. Translated: CAWSGTGPRELFF. The V and J genes are TRBV30 and TRBJ2-2; 8 bases map to TRBD1. Germline trimming cut 1 base from V and 9 bases from J; bases unmatched to any gene: 4. The germline V gene encodes CDR1 GTSNPN and CDR2 SVGIG (reference sequence). The CDR3 spans 13 residues.

The chain uses TRBV27 and TRBJ1-5; possible D gene TRBD1, 6 bases. The V gene lost 3 bases and the J gene lost 6 bases, with 21 bases spanning the gap. CDR3 length: 17 residues. Germline CDR1 and CDR2: MNHEY and SMNVEV (reference sequence). The CDR3 coding sequence is TGTGCCAGCAGTTTGGTCCGGGGGCTTGTGGTCGGTCAGCCCCAGCATTTT. Its translation is CASSLVRGLVVGQPQHF.

V usage is TRBV27 and J usage is TRBJ2-5; 7 bases agree with TRBD2. Germline CDR1 is MNHEY and CDR2 is SMNVEV (reference sequence). The length of the CDR3 is 14 residues. After removal of 3 bases from V and 2 bases from J, the junction contained 3 bases not matched to a gene. Here the CDR3 DNA reads TGTGCCAGCAGTTTTAGCGGGCCGCAAGAGACCCAGTACTTC. Protein product: CASSFSGPQETQYF.

This chain links TRBV2 with TRBJ1-1, with D perhaps TRBD1 (6 bases). The CDR3 loop spans 13 amino acids. In germline, CDR1 is SNHLY, CDR2 FYNNEI. V dropped 8 bases and J dropped 0 bases, with 10 bases sitting between them. Here the CDR3 reads CASGQNLNTEAFF. The CDR3 coding sequence is TGTGCCAGCGGACAGAATCTGAACACTGAAGCTTTCTTT.

This clone turned up a few times. The rearrangement links TRBV7-9 to TRBJ1-3; perhaps TRBD1 as D (5 bases). V was trimmed by 5 bases and J by 0 bases, leaving 8 bases between them. Germline lookup yields CDR1 SEHNR and CDR2 FQNEAQ (reference sequence). CDR3 length: 14 residues. The CDR3 DNA is TGTGCCAGCAGCCCCCAGGGCTCTGGAAACACCATATATTTT. Translating gives CASSPQGSGNTIYF. The variable domain in full, completed from reference TRBV7-9 and TRBJ1-3, reads DTGVSQNPRHKITKRGQNVTFRCDPISEHNRLYWYRQTLGQGPEFLTYFQNEAQLEKSRLLSDRFSAERPKGSFSTLEIQRTEQGDSAMYLCASSPQGSGNTIYFGEGSWLTVV.